This T cell receptor beta chain emerged from a study of blood T cell repertoires in COVID-19. Study summary: The United States, Italy and Spain supplied acute and convalescent COVID-19 samples. Sources were T cells, B-cell-depleted T cells, or PBMCs; the material itself was cDNA or gDNA.

In the authors' workflow: By means of reference gene primer amplification, nucleated cell counts were estimated. Sequencing was performed with immunoSEQ multiplex PCR; in TCRdb, only in-frame clones are kept and a portion is missing. V, J and clone size reflect that table, while D and trimming were determined from the DNA. The sample gives tens of thousands of clones, less than 90% of which show up once; about 15% is in the top ten. This clone appeared once. The CDR3 extends over 17 amino acids. V was pared by 0 bases and J by 6 bases, with 10 bases of the junction left unmatched. Germline assignment: CDR1 SGHRS and CDR2 YFSETQ.

This receptor was obtained from a man at least 80 years old in a cohort sampled during active COVID-19. Sequencing was carried out using peripheral blood. This sequence joins TRBV5-1 and TRBJ2-1; 9 bases map to TRBD1. DNA for the CDR3: TGCGCCAGCAGCTTGGGCGTGGGGACAGGGAGGGGCAATGAGCAGTTCTTC. As protein: CASSLGVGTGRGNEQFF.